Listed below are T cell receptor beta chains from one sample, sequenced in a study of shared clonotypes between healthy human individuals. Assay used: immunoSEQ multiplex PCR; TCRdb lists only in-frame clones, some missing. This table holds about 1,500,000 clones, about 96% found once. The specimen sequenced was naive CD4+ T cells sorted from blood. Every receptor here comes from a man younger than 40 in good health. Each CDR3 is given with its conserved first and last residue. The D gene is left open where the match is weak. Clone size is stated in some rows and not others, as once, few, many or a class when expanded.

>TRBJ2-5|TRBV5-1|14|-|-
TGCGCCAGCAGCTTGGAGGACCCTAGGGAGACCCAGTACTTC
CASSLEDPRETQYF
>TRBJ2-7|TRBV30|11|TRBD2|-
TGTGCCTGGAGTCGACCGGGACTAGCATACTTC
CAWSRPGLAYF
>TRBJ2-5|TRBV5-8|15|TRBD1|-
TGTGCCAGCAGCTTGGGGGACAGGGGCGGAGAGACCCAGTACTTC
CASSLGDRGGETQYF
>TRBJ2-7|TRBV10-3|16|TRBD2|-
TGTGCCATCAGTGAGTCGAAGGGCGGGAGGGCCTACGAGCAGTACTTC
CAISESKGGRAYEQYF
>TRBJ2-1|TRBV4-3|17|TRBD2|-
TGCGCCAGCAGCCAAGAGGTCAGCGGGAGCTCCTACAATGAGCAGTTCTTC
CASSQEVSGSSYNEQFF
>TRBJ1-2|TRBV11-2|13|-|-
TGTGCCAGCAGCTCTGCAAGGGACGGTGGCTACACCTTC
CASSSARDGGYTF
>TRBJ1-1|TRBV11-2|12|TRBD1|-
TGTGCCAGCAGCCCGGACAGGGCTGAAGCTTTCTTT
CASSPDRAEAFF
>TRBJ1-1|TRBV5-1|16|-|-
TGCGCCAGCAGCTTGGGTCCACAGGGAGCGAACACTGAAGCTTTCTTT
CASSLGPQGANTEAFF
>TRBJ1-3|TRBV6-6|15|-|-
TGTGCCAGCAGTCCTCCCCATGGGATTGGAAACACCATATATTTT
CASSPPHGIGNTIYF
>TRBJ2-1|TRBV11-3|15|TRBD2|-
TGTGCCAGCAGCTTAGGACTAGCGGGAGTAAGCGAGCAGTTCTTC
CASSLGLAGVSEQFF
>TRBJ2-2|TRBV5-6|15|-|-
TGTGCCAGCAGCTTGGCGGACAGAGGCACCGGGGAGCTGTTTTTT
CASSLADRGTGELFF
>TRBJ2-7|TRBV7-2|15|-|-
TGTGCCAGCAGCTTAGGGGGCGGGGCGACCTACGAGCAGTACTTC
CASSLGGGATYEQYF
>TRBJ2-7|TRBV7-3|15|TRBD2|-
TGTGCCAGCAGCTTGGGAGCGGGAGTCCCCTACGAGCAGTACTTC
CASSLGAGVPYEQYF
>TRBJ2-7|TRBV4-2|15|-|-
TGTGCCAGCAGCCTCCGTAGCGTCGGAGATTACGAGCAGTACTTC
CASSLRSVGDYEQYF
>TRBJ2-1|TRBV7-9|17|-|-
TGTGCCAGCAGCTTAGAGACCGGGAATAATCGGGCGGGTGAGCAGTTCTTC
CASSLETGNNRAGEQFF
>TRBJ2-2|TRBV5-1|15|TRBD1|once
TGCGCCAGCAGCTTACGCCAGGGGGTCACCGGGGAGCTGTTTTTT
CASSLRQGVTGELFF
>TRBJ2-7|TRBV7-8|15|TRBD2|-
TGTGCCAGCAGCTCTACCGGGACTAGGTGGTACGAGCAGTACTTC
CASSSTGTRWYEQYF
>TRBJ2-1|TRBV5-5|16|TRBD2|once
TGTGCCGGCAGCTTGGCCGCTCTAGCGGGAGTCAATGAGCAGTTCTTC
CAGSLAALAGVNEQFF
>TRBJ2-3|TRBV27|15|TRBD1|few
TGTGCCAGCAGTCCCGGGACAGGGCGCACAGATACGCAGTATTTT
CASSPGTGRTDTQYF
>TRBJ1-4|TRBV5-1|14|-|-
TGCGCCAGCAGACTACAGGGTACTAATGAAAAACTGTTTTTT
CASRLQGTNEKLFF
>TRBJ2-3|TRBV5-4|15|-|-
TGTGCCAGCAGCCCGAACCTAGTGGACACAGATACGCAGTATTTT
CASSPNLVDTDTQYF
>TRBJ2-5|TRBV5-6|15|TRBD1|-
TGTGCCAGCAGCTTGTCGGGACAGGGTGGCGAGACCCAGTACTTC
CASSLSGQGGETQYF
>TRBJ2-1|TRBV19|16|-|-
TGTGCCAGTAGTATCCTGGTCGGGACTTACTACAATGAGCAGTTCTTC
CASSILVGTYYNEQFF
>TRBJ2-1|TRBV7-9|10|-|once
TGTGCCAGCAGCTTAGGTCCCGGGTTCTTC
CASSLGPGFF
>TRBJ2-7|TRBV6-5|13|-|-
TGTGCCAGCAGTTACCGGGGGAGCTACGAGCAGTACTTC
CASSYRGSYEQYF
>TRBJ2-1|TRBV28|15|TRBD2|-
TGTGCCAGCAGTCAGAGCGGGAGGGCCCGCGGTGAGCAGTTCTTC
CASSQSGRARGEQFF
>TRBJ2-3|TRBV18|19|-|once
TGTGCCAGCTCACCACCTCCTAGCTTACCCCCTCACCACACAGATACGCAGTATTTT
CASSPPPSLPPHHTDTQYF
>TRBJ1-5|TRBV5-4|14|-|-
TGTGCCAGCAGCTTGTCGGGGTTAAATCAGCCCCAGCATTTT
CASSLSGLNQPQHF
>TRBJ2-5|TRBV5-1|17|TRBD2|-
TGCGCCAGCAGCGCCCCGACTAGCGGGAGCAATCAGGAGACCCAGTACTTC
CASSAPTSGSNQETQYF
>TRBJ2-7|TRBV6-5|13|-|-
TGTGCCAGCCTTGGTTTGGTTTTCTACGAGCAGTACTTC
CASLGLVFYEQYF
>TRBJ1-4|TRBV19|14|-|-
TGTGCCAGTAGTATTTCGCCAGGGAAGGTCGGAATGTTTTTT
CASSISPGKVGMFF
>TRBJ2-1|TRBV4-2|19|TRBD2|-
TGTGCCAGCAGCTATCCGGGACTAGCGGGTTATAGCTCCTACAATGAGCAGTTCTTC
CASSYPGLAGYSSYNEQFF
>TRBJ2-2|TRBV19|15|-|-
TGTGCCAGTAACTCACCGACACACTACACCGGGGAGCTGTTTTTT
CASNSPTHYTGELFF
>TRBJ2-1|TRBV7-3|15|TRBD2|once
TGTGCCAGCAGCGAGGGACTAGCGGGTCTTTATGAGCAGTTCTTC
CASSEGLAGLYEQFF
>TRBJ2-5|TRBV2|14|-|-
TGTGCCACTGCCTATGGCAGGGCCATGGAGACCCAGTACTTC
CATAYGRAMETQYF
>TRBJ1-2|TRBV4-1|14|-|-
TGCGCCAGCAGCCAAGATATATTTCCGTCGGGCTACACCTTC
CASSQDIFPSGYTF
>TRBJ2-3|TRBV5-4|16|TRBD2|-
TGTGCCAGCAGCAAGGCTAGCGGAGGGGGCACAGATACGCAGTATTTT
CASSKASGGGTDTQYF
>TRBJ2-7|TRBV5-1|15|TRBD1|-
TGCGCCAGCTGCCTTTATGACAGGGGGCACGGCGAGCAGTACTTC
CASCLYDRGHGEQYF
>TRBJ2-5|TRBV11-2|16|-|-
TGTGCCAGCAGCTCCGACCGGGACATCAACCAAGAGACCCAGTACTTC
CASSSDRDINQETQYF
>TRBJ1-1|TRBV5-1|15|-|-
TGCGCCAGCAGCCGGACACAGGGAGGGAACACTGAAGCTTTCTTT
CASSRTQGGNTEAFF
>TRBJ1-1|TRBV5-1|15|-|once
TGCGCCAGCAGCTTGGCCGGGGGGATAATTACTGAAGCTTTCTTT
CASSLAGGIITEAFF
>TRBJ2-3|TRBV10-3|14|-|-
TGTGCCATCAGTGAGTCGGGGCGCACAGATACGCAGTATTTT
CAISESGRTDTQYF
>TRBJ1-1|TRBV28|15|-|-
TGTGCCAGCAGTTCCGGGGGGAACAGGGCCACTGAAGCTTTCTTT
CASSSGGNRATEAFF
>TRBJ2-7|TRBV5-1|14|-|-
TGCGCCAGCAGCCCGCGACCGGGGTCCTACGAGCAGTACTTC
CASSPRPGSYEQYF
>TRBJ1-2|TRBV4-3|19|TRBD1|-
TGCGCCAGCAGCCAAGGTTTAGGGACAGGGTATTCCATATTGAAGGGCTACACCTTC
CASSQGLGTGYSILKGYTF
>TRBJ2-5|TRBV9|14|-|-
TGTGCCAGCAGCGTAGCGGCTAACCAAGAGACCCAGTACTTC
CASSVAANQETQYF
>TRBJ2-3|TRBV5-1|13|-|-
TGCGCCAGCAGCTGGCAGGTTCGAGATACGCAGTATTTT
CASSWQVRDTQYF
>TRBJ1-2|TRBV30|16|-|-
TGTGCCTGGAGTCCCCCTGGAGGGCGCGCTAACTATGGCTACACCTTC
CAWSPPGGRANYGYTF
>TRBJ2-7|TRBV7-2|14|-|-
TGTGCCAGCAGCTTAGGGATGGTACCCTACGAGCAGTACTTC
CASSLGMVPYEQYF
>TRBJ2-1|TRBV5-1|14|-|-
TGCGCCAGCAGCTTACGTGGGAGGCGGGATGAGCAGTTCTTC
CASSLRGRRDEQFF